Below, 28 T cell receptor beta chains from the same sample are listed, as sequenced in a study of blood T cells in healthy people across ages. PCR was performed a second time for about 7 to 11 cycles using a sample-barcoded 5' primer and a J-beta primer mix. TCRdb reanalysed the 5' RACE reads using MiXCR and keeps one entry per CDR3 protein. The table lists fewer than 650,000 distinct CDR3 sequences, 25% to 35% of them singletons. A further study also used this sample, focusing on T cells of mothers and their children.

Sequenced sample: blood. The receptor set was obtained from a boy aged 2 to 10 in good health.

The chain is built from TRBV25-1 and TRBJ2-5; possibly TRBD1 for D (5 bases). Germline assignment: CDR1 MGHDK and CDR2 SYGVNS. Trimming left V 10 bases short and J 0 bases short, with 15 bases between. The CDR3 loop spans 14 amino acids. The CDR3 DNA sequence: TGTGCCAACAGGAATACGGCGTACCAAGAGACCCAGTACTTC. It encodes CANRNTAYQETQYF.

This clonotype has a handful of counts. The chain has TRBV7-9 and TRBJ1-5; 8 bases are a match to TRBD1. Trimming at V came to 1 base and at J to 5 bases, leaving 4 bases not matched to a gene. Germline CDR1 and CDR2: SEHNR and FQNEAQ (reference sequence). The CDR3 contains 15 residues. CDR3 DNA sequence: TGTGCCAGCAGCTTAGGGGACAGGTATTATCAGCCCCAGCATTTT. This translates into CASSLGDRYYQPQHF. The variable domain in full, with the rest retrieved from reference TRBV7-9 and TRBJ1-5, is DTGVSQNPRHKITKRGQNVTFRCDPISEHNRLYWYRQTLGQGPEFLTYFQNEAQLEKSRLLSDRFSAERPKGSFSTLEIQRTEQGDSAMYLCASSLGDRYYQPQHFGDGTRLSIL.

This clonotype was seen only a few times. The chain has TRBV7-9 and TRBJ2-2, with D perhaps matching TRBD1 (6 bases). Trimming pared 5 bases from V and 2 bases from J, leaving 15 bases between. Germline CDR1 reads SEHNR; CDR2 reads FQNEAQ (reference sequence). This CDR3 region has 16 residues. The CDR3 DNA reads TGTGCCAGCAGCCACCGCGAGGGGGTAAACACCGGGGAGCTGTTTTTT. It codes for CASSHREGVNTGELFF.

J is TRBJ2-7 and V is TRBV7-9; TRBD1 matches 10 bases. The V gene end was trimmed by 2 bases and the J gene end by 5 bases; junction bases not matched to a gene: 18. The CDR3 has 19 amino acids. CDR1 and CDR2 from the germline V gene are SEHNR and FQNEAQ (reference sequence). The DNA for the CDR3 is TGTGCCAGCAGCTTAAGTCGTATTACCGGGGGACAGGGGAACCACGAGCAGTACTTC. This encodes CASSLSRITGGQGNHEQYF.

V usage is TRBV30 and J usage is TRBJ2-5; the D gene could be TRBD1 or TRBD2 (5 bases each). The CDR3 consists of 13 residues. V gave up 0 bases and J gave up 7 bases, with 12 bases separating them. The germline CDR1 and CDR2 sequences are GTSNPN and SVGIG (reference sequence). The DNA for the CDR3 is TGTGCCTGGAGTGTTTTGGGGGAACGGACCCAGTACTTC. Amino acid sequence: CAWSVLGERTQYF.

This chain connects TRBV3-1 to TRBJ2-1, with D uncertain. Per germline, CDR1 LGHDT and CDR2 YNNKEL (reference sequence). Deletions cut 6 bases from V and 9 bases from J, with 12 bases between. The CDR3 has 12 residues. CDR3 protein: CASRGYSLEQFF. As DNA, the CDR3 is TGTGCCAGCAGGGGGTATAGTCTTGAGCAGTTCTTC.

This clonotype has a handful of counts. The V call is TRBV10-3, the J call TRBJ1-1; 7 nucleotides line up with TRBD1. The CDR3 is made up of 13 amino acids. J gave up 1 base and V 7 bases, and 3 bases lay outside the gene matches. Per germline, CDR1 ENHRY and CDR2 SYGVKD. The CDR3 here is CAITTGTNTEAFF. The CDR3 DNA reads as TGTGCCATCACGACAGGGACGAACACTGAAGCTTTCTTT.

This clonotype has a handful of counts. The chain recombines TRBV20-1 with TRBJ2-5; D not certain. Germline-derived CDR1 and CDR2 are DFQATT and SNEGSKA (reference sequence). V lost 6 bases to trimming and J lost 3 bases, with 8 bases between them. The CDR3 runs to 11 residues. The CDR3 nucleotides read TGCAGTGCAACGCCTGAAGAGACCCAGTACTTC. Protein sequence: CSATPEETQYF.

The genes are TRBV6-2 or TRBV6-3 and TRBJ2-2; D gene unclear. Germline CDR1 and CDR2: MNHEY and SVGEGT. The V end lost 6 bases, the J end lost 0 bases, and 11 bases lay between the germline ends. The CDR3 sequence is 15 residues long. The CDR3 loop reads CASSPRFPNTGELFF. CDR3 bases: TGTGCCAGCAGCCCCCGTTTTCCGAACACCGGGGAGCTGTTTTTT.

This clonotype showed up just a few times. The V and J genes are TRBV7-9 and TRBJ1-2; D is uncertain. Trimming took off 1 base at V and 5 bases at J, with 8 bases between the two ends. The CDR3 runs 13 residues. Per the germline V gene, CDR1 is SEHNR and CDR2 is FQNEAQ (reference sequence). The CDR3, as DNA: TGTGCCAGCAGCTTAGAAGTTAGTTATGGCTACACCTTC. It codes for CASSLEVSYGYTF.

The chain is built from TRBV29-1 and TRBJ2-3; 13 nucleotides match TRBD2. After removal of 7 bases from V and 2 bases from J, the junction contained 6 bases not matched to a gene. The length of the CDR3 is 15 residues. Germline V CDR1 and CDR2: SQVTM, ANQGSEA. The CDR3 region is CSESGLAGDTDTQYF. The CDR3 DNA follows: TGCAGCGAATCCGGACTAGCGGGAGACACAGATACGCAGTATTTT.

This clonotype was seen a handful of times. The rearrangement uses TRBV7-2 and TRBJ2-5; unclear D gene. The V gene lost 2 bases and the J gene lost 5 bases, with 15 bases spanning the gap. The CDR3 spans 15 residues. CDR1 SGHTA and CDR2 FQGNSA come from the germline V gene. The CDR3 is CASSLSRLLGETQYF. The DNA of the CDR3 is TGTGCCAGCAGCTTAAGTAGGCTATTGGGGGAGACCCAGTACTTC.

This clonotype showed up just a few times. The J gene is TRBJ1-6, the V gene TRBV7-8; 8 nucleotides line up with TRBD1. The CDR3 is 19 amino acids. The germline gives CDR1 SGHVS, CDR2 FQNEAQ. The ends lost 5 bases at V and 4 bases at J; junction bases unmatched: 16. The CDR3 spells CASSPLRDRHQPYNSPLHF. The DNA of the CDR3 is TGTGCCAGCAGCCCCCTCAGGGACAGGCACCAACCTTATAATTCACCCCTCCACTTT.

This chain links TRBV12-3 or TRBV12-4 with TRBJ1-2; no clear D gene. The CDR3 is 13 amino acids. Trimming pared 0 bases from V and 3 bases from J, leaving 5 bases between. The chain's CDR3 is CASSLAQDYGYTF. CDR3 nucleotides: TGTGCCAGCAGTTTAGCCCAGGACTATGGCTACACCTTC.

This clonotype has only a few counts. The chain has TRBV5-5 and TRBJ2-5; D might be TRBD1 (5 bases). The J call is doubtful: the DNA matches TRBJ2-1 better. The length of the CDR3 is 13 residues. Germline CDR1 and CDR2: SGHKS and YYEKEE (reference sequence). The CDR3 sequence: CASSLTDHNEQFF. DNA of the CDR3: TGTGCCAGCAGCCTGACAGATCACAATGAGCAGTTCTTC.

This clonotype has just a few counts. The V gene is TRBV20-1, the J gene TRBJ2-3; D is unclear. Germline CDR1 is DFQATT and CDR2 is SNEGSKA (reference sequence). The CDR3 length is 10 residues. The V gene lost 6 bases and the J gene lost 6 bases, with 7 bases spanning the gap. The CDR3 nucleotides read TGCAGTGCGAACGACGATACGCAGTATTTT. Translation: CSANDDTQYF.

A word on this clonotype: At one boundary the junction diverges from the germline segment, which might be a read error. V and J are TRBV29-1 and TRBJ2-7, with D perhaps matching TRBD1 (7 bases). The length of the CDR3 is 18 residues. CDR1 and CDR2 from the germline V gene are SQVTM and ANQGSEA. CDR3 in amino acids: CSVEALSASTGTAYEQYF. As DNA, the CDR3 is TGCAGCGTTGAAGCGCTCTCGGCATCGACAGGGACTGCCTACGAGCAATACTTC.

V and J are TRBV5-1 and TRBJ2-3; 8 nucleotides line up with TRBD2. The trim removed 2 bases at V and 2 bases at J, leaving 4 bases unmatched. Looked up from germline, CDR1 is SGHRS and CDR2 is YFSETQ. This CDR3 spans 15 amino acids. CDR3 nucleotide sequence: TGCGCCAGCAGCTTCCCGGGAGGGATCACAGATACGCAGTATTTT. It encodes CASSFPGGITDTQYF.

This clonotype has more than one count but fewer than ten. The chain employs TRBV7-2 and TRBJ2-1, with 8 bases aligning to TRBD2. The CDR3 loop spans 15 amino acids. V dropped 6 bases and J dropped 6; count of bases not matched to a gene: 10. Looked up from germline, CDR1 is SGHTA and CDR2 is FQGNSA. CDR3: CASRPGLVRGNEQFF. As DNA, the CDR3 is TGTGCCAGCAGGCCGGGACTAGTCAGGGGCAATGAGCAGTTCTTC.

This clonotype was seen more than once but under ten times. The chain combines TRBV12-3 or TRBV12-4 with TRBJ2-1, with 8 bases lining up with TRBD1. The CDR3 runs 15 residues. Trimming took 3 bases from V and 4 from J; bases not matched to a gene: 5. CDR3 amino acids: CASSLARGRYNEQFF. The CDR3 DNA reads TGTGCCAGCAGTTTGGCCAGGGGGCGTTACAATGAGCAGTTCTTC.

This clonotype has a handful of counts. The V gene is TRBV6-1, the J gene TRBJ1-2; D ambiguous. The CDR3 has 12 residues. Trimming shortened V by 0 bases and J by 4 bases, and 3 bases separated the two germline ends. Germline CDR1 and CDR2: MNHNS and SASEGT. The CDR3 DNA is TGTGCCAGCAGTGAAGCCCCCTATGGCTACACCTTC. Translating gives CASSEAPYGYTF.

This clonotype has a handful of counts. This CDR3 is CASSLQEELNTGELFF. CDR3 nucleotides: TGTGCCAGCAGTCTCCAGGAAGAATTAAACACCGGGGAGCTGTTTTTT. This rearrangement joins TRBV6-5 to TRBJ2-2; no definite D call. Trimming shortened V by 5 bases and J by 2 bases, and 15 bases separated the two germline ends. CDR3 size: 16 residues. Germline CDR1 reads MNHEY; CDR2 reads SVGAGI.

This clonotype came up a few times. The chain combines TRBV11-2 with TRBJ1-4; 8 nucleotides line up with TRBD1. The CDR3 is 18 amino acids. V shed 5 bases and J 4 bases; nucleotides not matched to a gene: 15. Looked up from germline, CDR1 is SGHAT and CDR2 is FQNNGV. The CDR3 sequence: CASSPQGVRKMGNEKLFF. The DNA for the CDR3 is TGTGCCAGCAGCCCACAGGGGGTGAGGAAAATGGGTAATGAAAAACTGTTTTTT.

This clonotype was seen at least ten times. The rearrangement links TRBV27 to TRBJ1-2; 7 bases agree with TRBD1. Germline V CDR1 and CDR2: MNHEY, SMNVEV (reference sequence). This CDR3 region has 13 residues. With V trimmed by 3 bases and J by 6 bases, 4 bases remained unmatched. The CDR3 here is CASSFRTGNGYTF. The CDR3 DNA is TGTGCCAGCAGTTTTCGGACAGGCAATGGCTACACCTTC.

This clonotype was seen a few times. V usage is TRBV20-1 and J usage is TRBJ2-1, with 10 bases fitting TRBD2. V lost 5 bases and J lost 4; bases outside the gene matches: 5. CDR3 length: 14 amino acids. Germline loops: CDR1 DFQATT, CDR2 SNEGSKA (reference sequence). As DNA, the CDR3 is TGCAGTGCTCCTCCTAGCGGGAGATACAATGAGCAGTTCTTC. As protein: CSAPPSGRYNEQFF.

This clonotype was counted a few times. The rearrangement joins TRBV9 to TRBJ2-5; tentative D call: TRBD2 (5 bases). The ends were cut back, 3 bases at V and 4 bases at J, with 13 bases in the middle. Germline CDR1 and CDR2: SGDLS and YYNGEE. This CDR3 is built from 14 residues. The CDR3 protein is CASSAGVHRETQYF. CDR3 in DNA: TGTGCCAGCAGCGCCGGGGTTCACCGAGAGACCCAGTACTTC.

The chain carries TRBV3-1 and TRBJ2-7, with no clear D. V was pared by 3 bases and J by 6 bases, with 9 bases between. The CDR3 extends over 12 amino acids. Germline CDR1 reads LGHDT; CDR2 reads YNNKEL (reference sequence). In nucleotides, the CDR3 is TGTGCCAGCAGCCAGCTCCCAGCCGAGCAGTACTTC. This encodes CASSQLPAEQYF.

CDR3 coding DNA: TGTGCCAGTAGCCCCAAAAAGGGACAGGGGCGTTCACCCCTCCACTTT. Translating gives CASSPKKGQGRSPLHF. The V and J genes are TRBV19 and TRBJ1-6, with 10 positions matching TRBD1. V shed 6 bases, J shed 9 bases, and the junction held 11 bases outside the gene matches. The germline V gene encodes CDR1 LNHDA and CDR2 SQIVND (reference sequence). CDR3 length: 16 residues.